The clone carrying this TCR beta chain was seen many times. This CDR3 has 16 residues. V lost 6 bases, J lost 5 bases, and 10 bases stayed unmatched. Researchers took RNA transcripts and amplified the TCR beta CDR3 regions from them. First-round RT-PCR of the TCR CDR3 relied on the HTBI primer set. TCRdb re-called the multiplex PCR reads through MiXCR, storing one row per CDR3 protein. Of 500,000 to 550,000 distinct CDR3 sequences listed, roughly 20% are singletons. This sample is part of a study of T cells in Graves' hyperthyroidism and ophthalmopathy. This TCR derives from a man aged 18 to 29 with Graves' hyperthyroidism. The sequencing sample was made of blood. The chain combines TRBV12-3 or TRBV12-4 with TRBJ2-5, with 12 bases fitting TRBD1. The CDR3 loop reads CASRPGQGAEEETQYF. The CDR3 region has the DNA TGTGCCAGCAGACCGGGACAGGGGGCCGAGGAGGAGACCCAGTACTTC.